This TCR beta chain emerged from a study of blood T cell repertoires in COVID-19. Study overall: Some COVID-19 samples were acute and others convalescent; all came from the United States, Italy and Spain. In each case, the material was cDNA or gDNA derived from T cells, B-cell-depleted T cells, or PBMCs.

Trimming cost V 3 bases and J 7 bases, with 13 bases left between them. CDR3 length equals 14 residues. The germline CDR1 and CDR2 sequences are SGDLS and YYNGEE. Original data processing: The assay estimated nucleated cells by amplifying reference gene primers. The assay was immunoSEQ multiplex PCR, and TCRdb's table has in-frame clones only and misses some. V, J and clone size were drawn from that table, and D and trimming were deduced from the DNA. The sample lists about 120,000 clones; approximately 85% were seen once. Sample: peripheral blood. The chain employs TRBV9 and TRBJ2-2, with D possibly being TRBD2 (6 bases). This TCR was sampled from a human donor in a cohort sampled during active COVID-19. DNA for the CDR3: TGTGCCAGCAGCGCCATTAGCGGTCTCGGGGAGCTGTTTTTT. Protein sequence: CASSAISGLGELFF.